The rows below give T cell receptor beta chains drawn from one sample of a study of cytomegalovirus exposure and HLA in healthy donors. Assay used: immunoSEQ multiplex PCR; TCRdb lists only in-frame clones, some missing. In the table there are approximately 130,000 clones, about 9.4% of which are singletons. Sequencing input: PBMCs. Receptors originate from a woman between 40 and 55 years old in good health and CMV-seropositive. CDR3s include the opening cysteine and the closing phenylalanine or tryptophan. D genes are given only for firm matches. Clone size is given for some rows only: seen once, a few or many times, or a class if the clone is expanded.

j_gene | d_gene | v_gene | abundance | CDR3aa | CDR3nt
TRBJ1-2 | - | TRBV13 | - | CASSSGTILISFTF | TGTGCCAGCAGCTCCGGGACAATCCTGATAAGTTTCACCTTC
TRBJ1-1 | - | TRBV10-3 | few | CAILSGGEAFF | TGTGCCATCCTCAGCGGGGGTGAAGCTTTCTTT
TRBJ2-1 | TRBD1 | TRBV4-2 | few | CASSQEATGAYNEQFF | TGTGCCAGCAGCCAAGAAGCGACAGGGGCTTACAATGAGCAGTTCTTC
TRBJ1-1 | - | TRBV6-6 | few | CASSYSANLNTEAFF | TGTGCCAGCAGTTATTCTGCGAACTTGAACACTGAAGCTTTCTTT
TRBJ2-2 | - | TRBV29-1 | - | CSVEVGGALDTGELFF | TGCAGCGTTGAAGTCGGCGGGGCCCTTGACACCGGGGAGCTGTTTTTT
TRBJ2-7 | TRBD1 | TRBV4-1 | few | CASSQEGRTGPTYEQYF | TGCGCCAGCAGCCAAGAAGGCCGGACAGGGCCCACCTACGAGCAGTACTTC
TRBJ2-3 | - | TRBV29-1 | - | CSVGVVAMDSSTDTQYF | TGCAGCGTTGGGGTGGTTGCGATGGACTCAAGCACAGATACGCAGTATTTT
TRBJ1-1 | - | TRBV21-1 | - | CASSKKDSEAFF | TGTGCCAGCAGCAAGAAAGACAGTGAAGCTTTCTTT
TRBJ1-1 | TRBD1 | TRBV7-9 | few | CASSLGQGAFF | TGTGCCAGCAGCTTGGGACAGGGAGCTTTCTTT
TRBJ2-2 | - | TRBV19 | - | CASSKRRGTGELFF | TGTGCCAGTAGTAAGCGGCGGGGCACCGGGGAGCTGTTTTTT
TRBJ2-7 | - | TRBV11-2 | few | CASSGSRERYEQYF | TGTGCCAGCAGCGGTAGTAGGGAGAGGTACGAGCAGTACTTC
TRBJ1-2 | TRBD1 | TRBV5-6 | - | CASSLDFRPGQGNYGYTF | TGTGCCAGCAGCTTGGATTTCCGACCGGGACAGGGGAACTATGGCTACACCTTC
TRBJ2-3 | TRBD1 | TRBV29-1 | - | CSVVQGDRRMSDTQYF | TGCAGCGTCGTGCAAGGGGACAGGCGGATGTCAGATACGCAGTATTTT
TRBJ1-1 | - | TRBV6-1 | few | CASTSNTEAFF | TGTGCCAGCACTAGTAACACTGAAGCTTTCTTT
TRBJ1-1 | - | TRBV7-6 | - | CASSPLQNTEAFF | TGTGCCAGCAGCCCACTGCAGAACACTGAAGCTTTCTTT
TRBJ1-1 | TRBD1 | TRBV4-2 | - | CASSKDSRQGGMNTEAFF | TGTGCCAGCAGCAAAGACTCGAGACAGGGAGGAATGAACACTGAAGCTTTCTTT
TRBJ2-7 | TRBD1 | TRBV5-1 | - | CASSLGTGADEQYF | TGCGCCAGCAGCTTGGGGACAGGGGCGGACGAGCAGTACTTC
TRBJ1-3 | TRBD1 | TRBV9 | few | CASSEQGAGNTIYF | TGTGCCAGCAGCGAGCAGGGGGCTGGAAACACCATATATTTT
TRBJ1-5 | TRBD1 | TRBV6-6 | - | CASSFQGAQPQHF | TGTGCCAGCAGTTTCCAGGGGGCTCAGCCCCAGCATTTT
TRBJ2-1 | TRBD2 | TRBV7-2 | few | CASSPQRGGPYNEQFF | TGTGCCAGCAGCCCCCAGCGGGGGGGCCCCTACAATGAGCAGTTCTTC
TRBJ1-1 | TRBD1 | TRBV14 | few | CASSQAFWGQGRPFF | TGTGCCAGCAGCCAAGCCTTCTGGGGACAGGGCAGGCCTTTCTTT
TRBJ2-7 | - | TRBV27 | - | CASSTVMGSGVGLEQYF | TGTGCCAGCAGCACTGTAATGGGGTCTGGGGTGGGGCTCGAGCAGTACTTC
TRBJ1-2 | - | TRBV30 | - | CAGGDRGYGYTF | TGTGCCGGAGGGGATCGGGGCTATGGCTACACCTTC
TRBJ1-2 | - | TRBV6-5 | - | CASSYSIWAYGYTF | TGTGCCAGCAGTTACTCGATCTGGGCCTATGGCTACACCTTC
TRBJ2-5 | TRBD2 | TRBV30 | few | CAFSGTSLGETQYF | TGTGCCTTTTCCGGGACTAGCCTCGGAGAGACCCAGTACTTC
TRBJ1-3 | - | TRBV9 | - | CASSDPANTIYF | TGTGCCAGCAGCGACCCCGCGAACACCATATATTTT
TRBJ2-7 | - | TRBV6-5 | few | CASTYRGGYEQYF | TGTGCCAGCACTTACAGGGGAGGCTACGAGCAGTACTTC
TRBJ1-4 | - | TRBV7-9 | few | CASSTPTDNNEKLFF | TGTGCCAGCAGCACACCGACGGACAATAATGAAAAACTGTTTTTT
TRBJ1-1 | TRBD1 | TRBV6-6 | few | CASDRGNTEAFF | TGTGCCAGTGACAGGGGGAACACTGAAGCTTTCTTT
TRBJ1-1 | - | TRBV6-5 | few | CASSYSREGTEAFF | TGTGCCAGCAGTTACTCCAGGGAGGGGACTGAAGCTTTCTTT
TRBJ2-1 | TRBD1 | TRBV7-9 | few | CASSTLQGQLDNEQFF | TGTGCCAGCAGCACCTTACAGGGGCAGTTGGACAATGAGCAGTTCTTC
TRBJ2-1 | TRBD2 | TRBV27 | - | CASSDGTSGMYNEQFF | TGTGCCAGCAGTGATGGGACTAGCGGGATGTACAATGAGCAGTTCTTC
TRBJ2-5 | - | TRBV6-5 | - | CASTPARGNRETQYF | TGTGCCAGCACCCCAGCTCGGGGGAATAGGGAGACCCAGTACTTC
TRBJ2-6 | - | TRBV27 | few | CASSLSRAGANVLTF | TGTGCCAGCAGTTTATCCCGGGCTGGGGCCAACGTCCTGACTTTC
TRBJ2-1 | - | TRBV10-3 | - | CAISQERREQFF | TGTGCCATCAGTCAAGAGCGGAGAGAGCAGTTCTTC
TRBJ2-7 | - | TRBV7-8 | - | CASSEQMQHYEQYF | TGTGCCAGCAGCGAACAGATGCAGCACTACGAGCAGTACTTC
TRBJ2-3 | TRBD2 | TRBV19 | few | CASSPGLAGGAADTQYF | TGTGCCAGTAGTCCGGGACTAGCGGGAGGTGCGGCAGATACGCAGTATTTT
TRBJ1-2 | - | TRBV7-3 | - | CASSPQARLYGYTF | TGTGCCAGCAGCCCCCAGGCAAGGCTGTATGGCTACACCTTC
TRBJ2-7 | - | TRBV4-2 | few | CASSQDFLANEQYF | TGTGCCAGCAGCCAAGACTTCTTAGCCAACGAGCAGTACTTC
TRBJ1-2 | - | TRBV12-5 | few | CASGRRGYGYTF | TGTGCTAGTGGCCGGAGGGGTTATGGCTACACCTTC
TRBJ2-5 | - | TRBV19 | few | CASSIGVAEQETQYF | TGTGCCAGTAGTATCGGGGTCGCAGAACAAGAGACCCAGTACTTC
TRBJ2-1 | - | TRBV7-3 | - | CASSLNRDNEQFF | TGTGCCAGCAGCTTAAATCGGGACAATGAGCAGTTCTTC
TRBJ2-5 | - | TRBV28 | few | CASSWTDQQETQYF | TGTGCCAGCAGTTGGACAGACCAGCAAGAGACCCAGTACTTC
TRBJ1-2 | - | TRBV5-4 | - | CASSSGQFRYGYTF | TGTGCCAGCAGTTCCGGACAGTTCCGGTATGGCTACACCTTC
TRBJ2-3 | - | TRBV6-1 | - | CASSSGTSRDTQYF | TGTGCCAGCAGCTCCGGGACATCTCGAGATACGCAGTATTTT
TRBJ1-1 | - | TRBV15 | - | CATSRDQVGVQNTEAFF | TGTGCCACCAGCAGAGATCAAGTAGGGGTACAGAACACTGAAGCTTTCTTT
TRBJ2-4 | - | TRBV11-2 | few | CASSPTEFLAKNIQYF | TGTGCCAGCAGCCCGACAGAGTTCTTAGCCAAAAACATTCAGTACTTC
TRBJ2-1 | TRBD2 | TRBV7-3 | few | CASGASGGNEQFF | TGTGCCAGTGGGGCTAGCGGGGGCAATGAGCAGTTCTTC
TRBJ1-1 | - | TRBV4-2 | few | CASSQDRTMNTEAFF | TGTGCCAGCAGCCAAGACAGGACAATGAACACTGAAGCTTTCTTT